This T cell receptor beta chain was retrieved from a study of neurological immune-mediated disorders. Study findings and constraints: HTLV-1-associated myelopathy led in TCR clonal expansion, while multiple sclerosis ranked lowest, below healthy controls.

The method for making cDNA was 5'RACE, and it used 10-nucleotide random UMIs. Every sequencing run gave over 170 million TCR-beta sequences, taken from 15-18 subjects. TCRdb ran MiXCR on the 5' RACE reads and lists one entry per CDR3 protein. The table lists some 20,000 distinct CDR3 sequences, approximately 26% of them singletons. Of note for this clonotype: Its antigen is undetermined.

The study built unsorted libraries from 2 million PBMCs kept at -80 C. Specimen: PBMCs. The source of this sequence is a man in his forties or fifties with HTLV-1-associated myelopathy (HAM/TSP).

The CDR3 DNA follows: TGCAGTGCTAGTTTGGGTTTCAATCAGCCCCAGCATTTT. The encoded protein is CSASLGFNQPQHF. V usage is TRBV20-1 and J usage is TRBJ1-5; D is undetermined. Trimming took off 3 bases at V and 3 bases at J, with 9 bases between the two ends. This CDR3 is 13 amino acids long. Germline CDR1 DFQATT, CDR2 SNEGSKA (reference sequence).